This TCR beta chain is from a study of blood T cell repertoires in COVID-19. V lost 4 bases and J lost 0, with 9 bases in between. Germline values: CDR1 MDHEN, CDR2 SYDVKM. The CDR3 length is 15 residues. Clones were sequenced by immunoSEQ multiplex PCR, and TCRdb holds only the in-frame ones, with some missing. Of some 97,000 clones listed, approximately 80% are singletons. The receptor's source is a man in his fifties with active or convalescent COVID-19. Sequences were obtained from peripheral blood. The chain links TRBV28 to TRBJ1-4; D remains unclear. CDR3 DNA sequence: TGTGCCAGCAGTTCTCTAGAGGCAACTAATGAAAAACTGTTTTTT. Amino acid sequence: CASSSLEATNEKLFF.